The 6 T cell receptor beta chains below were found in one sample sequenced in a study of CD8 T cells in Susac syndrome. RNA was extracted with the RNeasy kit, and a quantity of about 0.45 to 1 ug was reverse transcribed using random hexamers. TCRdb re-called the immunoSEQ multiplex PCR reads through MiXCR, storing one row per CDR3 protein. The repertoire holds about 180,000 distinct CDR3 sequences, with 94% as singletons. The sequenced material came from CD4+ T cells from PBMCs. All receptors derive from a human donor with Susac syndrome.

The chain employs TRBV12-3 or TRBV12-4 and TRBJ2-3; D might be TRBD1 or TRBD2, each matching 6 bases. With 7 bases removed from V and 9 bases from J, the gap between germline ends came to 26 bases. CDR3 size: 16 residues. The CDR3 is CASTEGGLREVGTQYF. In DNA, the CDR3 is TGTGCCAGCACCGAAGGGGGACTCCGCGAGGTAGGGACGCAGTATTTT.

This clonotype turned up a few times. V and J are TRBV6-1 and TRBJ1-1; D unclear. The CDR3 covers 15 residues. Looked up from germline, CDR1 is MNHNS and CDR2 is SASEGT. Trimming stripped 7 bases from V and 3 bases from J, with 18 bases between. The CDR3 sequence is CASIAYPGRDTEAFF. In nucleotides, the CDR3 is TGTGCCAGCATAGCGTATCCGGGCAGAGACACTGAAGCTTTCTTT.

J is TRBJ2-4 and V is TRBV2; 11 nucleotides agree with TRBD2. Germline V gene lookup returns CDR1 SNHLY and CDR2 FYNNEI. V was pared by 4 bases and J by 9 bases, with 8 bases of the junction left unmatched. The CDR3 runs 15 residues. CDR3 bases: TGTGCCAGCAGTGCATATAGCGGGGGGGCCGGCATTCAGTACTTC. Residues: CASSAYSGGAGIQYF.

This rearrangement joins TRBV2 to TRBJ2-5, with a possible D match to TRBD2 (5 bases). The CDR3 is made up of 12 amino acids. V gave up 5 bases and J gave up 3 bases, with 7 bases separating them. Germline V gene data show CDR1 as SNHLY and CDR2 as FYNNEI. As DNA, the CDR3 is TGTGCCAGCAGTTGGCGGGAAGAGACCCAGTACTTC. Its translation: CASSWREETQYF. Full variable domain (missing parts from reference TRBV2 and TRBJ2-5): EPEVTQTPSHQVTQMGQEVILRCVPISNHLYFYWYRQILGQKVEFLVSFYNNEISEKSEIFDDQFSVERPDGSNFTLKIRSTKLEDSAMYFCASSWREETQYFGPGTRLLVL.

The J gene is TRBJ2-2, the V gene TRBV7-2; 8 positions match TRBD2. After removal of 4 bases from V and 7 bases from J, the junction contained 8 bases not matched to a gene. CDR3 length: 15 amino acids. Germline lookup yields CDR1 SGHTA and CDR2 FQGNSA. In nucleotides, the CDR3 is TGTGCCAGCAGCTCCGGGACTAGATGGGGCGGGGAGCTGTTTTTT. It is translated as CASSSGTRWGGELFF.

The CDR3 DNA follows: TGCGCCAGCAGCTTAGCAGGGGGCCAGGAAGAGACCCAGTACTTC. Protein product: CASSLAGGQEETQYF. The chain carries TRBV5-1 and TRBJ2-5; 8 bases are a match to TRBD1. V lost 2 bases to trimming and J lost 3 bases; unmatched junction nucleotides: 6. Germline V lookup: CDR1 SGHRS, CDR2 YFSETQ. The CDR3 loop spans 15 amino acids.